This paragraph covers one T cell receptor (beta chain) sequence. This clone appeared once. It lacks a known antigen. Per-nucleotide qualities are absent, and no much larger clonotype sits a single base away. The CDR3 regions of human TCRbeta chains were analyzed by immunosequencing. The authors processed their data as follows. Repertoire TCRs were matched against a reference library of SARS-CoV-2-specific TCRs generated with the MIRA antigen-specificity platform. Breadth meant the fraction of unique TCRs that were SARS-CoV-2-associated, whereas depth meant the fraction of total T cells that were SARS-CoV-2-associated. Using the MIRA data, each spike-specific TCR was mapped to the spike region that the TCR reacts to and placed in a CD4 or CD8 class. Log10-transformed breadth and depth values were compared by one-way ANOVA with Sidak's multiple comparisons tests. Entries here come from immuneACCESS through TCRdb and include only in-frame sequences with V and J called. Some clones fail to appear in such tables; in the studies checked, an unresolved V gene covers under half of the shortfall, and the cause of the remainder is unknown. The V and J calls and clone size were taken over from that table, and D and trimming were inferred from the DNA. Counted in this sample were some 99,000 clones; approximately 84% of them appeared once. Together, the top ten hold over 12% of the sample.

The source of the sample is a study of T cell responses to AZD1222 COVID-19 vaccine (dated by TCRdb to about 2021). A note on the overall study: A total of 230 or so trial participants underwent TCR sequencing, of whom about 210 received two doses of AZD1222 and about 25 received two doses of the MenACWY control vaccine. Enrollment into the trials was organized by age into subgroups of 18-55, 56-69 and 70-plus years, and those subgroups contained approximately 150, 30 and 60 TCR-sequenced participants, respectively.

The meaning of the sample's time point label: about 28 days (+/-7) after the second vaccine dose. AZD1222 recipients given second doses at about 4 weeks or at about 12 weeks were pooled, since spike-specific TCR depth and breadth were not found to differ between the two schedules. Vaccinee samples came from UK trials COV001 and COV002, including a single-blind randomized controlled phase 2/3 trial of AZD1222 (ChAdOx1 nCoV-19) in healthy adults. For TCRbeta chain sequencing, PBMC samples were collected from trial participants at day 0 and at day 28 after the second dose. The study at large found these results: After two AZD1222 doses, both the breadth and the depth of spike-specific TCRs were significantly higher than at day 0 and than in MenACWY recipients. Participants were mostly white British and included more females than males, and it was suggested by the authors that clonal diversity may have been underestimated. CD4 TCRs associated with the vaccine covered the entire spike protein, and the dominant responses were in regions 160-218 and 743-854. Conclusions about previously exposed vaccinees are limited because only 6 or 7 AZD1222 recipients were SARS-CoV-2 seropositive at baseline. In the small 56-69-year group, the increase in depth fell short of significance, most likely because of low power. Epitopes outside the regions mutated in the B.1.351 and B.1.1.7 variants were reportedly recognized by nearly half of the unique spike-specific TCRs. No day 14 peak-response samples were available, so repertoires were characterized only after the peak T cell response.

This clonotype was sampled from an adult who received the AZD1222 COVID-19 vaccine. This specimen was peripheral blood, taken 28 days after the second AZD1222 dose.

The bases read TGTGCCAGCAGTTACTCCCTGGGGACAGGGGGCGCGAACACTGAAGCTTTCTTT. This gives the protein CASSYSLGTGGANTEAFF. The chain couples TRBV6-2 or TRBV6-3 to TRBJ1-1, with 12 middle bases fitting TRBD1. Measured from the cysteine to the phenylalanine, the CDR3 is 18 residues long. The DNA shown is the 54-base CDR3, in frame from base 1. Trimming accounts for 0 bases at V and 1 base at J, while the number of junction bases matched to no gene is 6. The germline V gene supplies CDR1 MNHEY and CDR2 SVGEGT.